The 3 T cell receptor beta chains given below trace back to one sample, sequenced in a study of T cells in localized non-small cell lung cancer. Libraries were prepared by immunoSEQ multiplex PCR; TCRdb keeps only in-frame clonotypes and omits some of them. The repertoire has some 1,600 clones, roughly 19% of them found once; the top ten carry about a fifth. Sequences were derived from normal lung tissue next to the tumor, sampled before any cancer treatment. The origin of the receptors is a male donor aged 60 or over with stage III squamous cell lung carcinoma.

This clone was seen a few times. The chain has TRBV7-6 and TRBJ2-2; no reliable D call. V dropped 5 bases and J dropped 0 bases, with 13 bases sitting between them. The CDR3 length is 16 residues. CDR1 and CDR2 (germline): SGHVS, FNYEAQ. CDR3 DNA sequence: TGTGCCAGCAGCCAAGATATACCGCCGAACACCGGGGAGCTGTTTTTT. Protein: CASSQDIPPNTGELFF.

The chain recombines TRBV10-2 with TRBJ2-7; 9 bases are shared with TRBD1. V gave up 7 bases and J gave up 5 bases; unmatched junction bases: 12. In germline, CDR1 is WSHSY, CDR2 SAAADI. The CDR3 totals 15 residues. This CDR3 reads CASMVAGQGRNEQYF. The CDR3 DNA reads TGCGCCAGCATGGTGGCGGGACAGGGTCGCAACGAGCAGTACTTC.

The chain joins TRBV19 to TRBJ2-7; D not certain. The V gene's germline CDR1 is LNHDA and CDR2 SQIVND (reference sequence). Trimming left V 5 bases short and J 4 bases short, with 12 bases between. This CDR3 has 13 residues. The CDR3, as DNA: TGTGCCAGTAGTTCCCTCGATGGTTACGAGCAGTACTTC. This sequence encodes CASSSLDGYEQYF.